This TCR beta chain was recovered during a study of technical replicates of blood from several donors (TCRdb year 2017). A note on this clone: Its antigen specificity is not known. It has no much larger one-base neighbor in the sample; base qualities were not kept.

The library was made by the immunoSEQ multiplex PCR assay. TCRdb limited this immuneACCESS table to in-frame rearrangements with V and J called. A share of clones is missing; checked studies link under half to unresolved V genes, and the rest is unexplained. The sample data list 60,000 to 90,000 clones, and 97% of these were observed just once. The ten largest clones capture roughly 0.17% of the sample. The CDR1 and CDR2 encoded by the germline V gene (reference sequence) are SEHNR and FQNEAQ. V is trimmed back by 8 bases and J by 5 bases, and the junction contains 11 bases that no gene match accounts for. Measured from the cysteine to the phenylalanine, the CDR3 is 15 residues long. The sequence is cut down to CDR3 DNA, 45 bases in frame from base 1.

Sequencing input: T cells isolated from PBMCs. The chain couples TRBV7-9 to TRBJ2-5; the central 10 bases match TRBD1. The clonotype was recovered from a human donor in good health. The CDR3 reads as follows: CASSSTGQGQETQYF. The DNA is TGTGCCAGCTCCTCCACGGGACAGGGGCAGGAGACCCAGTACTTC.